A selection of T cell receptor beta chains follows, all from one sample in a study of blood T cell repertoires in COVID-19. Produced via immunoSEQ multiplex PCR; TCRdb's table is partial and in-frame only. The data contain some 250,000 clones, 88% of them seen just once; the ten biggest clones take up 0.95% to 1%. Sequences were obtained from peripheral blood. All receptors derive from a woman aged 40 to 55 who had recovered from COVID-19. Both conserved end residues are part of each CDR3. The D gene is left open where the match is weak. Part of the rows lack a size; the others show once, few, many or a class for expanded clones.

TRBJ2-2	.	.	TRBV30	CAWGGATGELFF	TGTGCCTGGGGGGGGGCGACCGGGGAGCTGTTTTTT
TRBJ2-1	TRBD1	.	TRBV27	CASRSTGVDEQFF	TGTGCCAGCAGATCTACAGGGGTGGATGAGCAGTTCTTC
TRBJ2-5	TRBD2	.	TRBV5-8	CASAGGGGIQETQYF	TGTGCCAGCGCCGGGGGGGGAGGGATCCAAGAGACCCAGTACTTC
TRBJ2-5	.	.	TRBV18	CASSPVAGTQQETQYF	TGTGCCAGCTCACCCGTGGCGGGGACTCAGCAAGAGACCCAGTACTTC
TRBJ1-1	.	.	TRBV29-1	CSVGQGTTEAFF	TGCAGCGTTGGGCAGGGTACGACTGAAGCTTTCTTT
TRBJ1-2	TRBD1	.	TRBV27	CASSPTTGNYGYTF	TGTGCCAGCAGTCCAACGACAGGGAACTATGGCTACACCTTC
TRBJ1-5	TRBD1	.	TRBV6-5	CASTRGAGGGPQHF	TGTGCCAGTACCAGGGGGGCAGGAGGGGGGCCCCAGCATTTT
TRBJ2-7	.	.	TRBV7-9	CASSPPGTIEQYF	TGTGCCAGCAGCCCCCCCGGGACAATCGAGCAGTACTTC
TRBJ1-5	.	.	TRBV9	CASSPAHSNQPQHF	TGTGCCAGCAGCCCCGCACATAGCAATCAGCCCCAGCATTTT
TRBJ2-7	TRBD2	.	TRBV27	CASSLGGTSGEQYF	TGTGCCAGCAGTTTGGGGGGGACCTCGGGTGAGCAGTACTTC
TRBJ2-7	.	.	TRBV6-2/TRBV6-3	CASSSSGLYEQYF	TGTGCCAGCAGTTCCTCCGGACTTTACGAGCAGTACTTC
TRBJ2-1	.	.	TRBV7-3	CASSQGLSGVYNEQFF	TGTGCCAGCAGCCAAGGGCTGAGCGGCGTCTACAATGAGCAGTTCTTC
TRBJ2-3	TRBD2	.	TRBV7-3	CASGAPGGSVDTQYF	TGTGCCAGCGGGGCCCCCGGCGGGAGTGTGGATACGCAGTATTTT
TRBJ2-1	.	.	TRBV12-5	CASGLVRANEQFF	TGTGCTAGTGGTTTGGTGAGGGCCAATGAGCAGTTCTTC
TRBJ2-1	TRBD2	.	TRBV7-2	CASSQSSGNSYNEQFF	TGTGCCAGCAGCCAATCAAGCGGGAACTCCTACAATGAGCAGTTCTTC
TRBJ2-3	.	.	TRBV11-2	CASSLGRDRTDTQYF	TGTGCCAGCAGCTTGGGGCGGGACCGCACAGATACGCAGTATTTT
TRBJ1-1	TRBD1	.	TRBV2	CASSKQGVVEAFF	TGTGCCAGCAGTAAACAGGGGGTCGTTGAAGCTTTCTTT
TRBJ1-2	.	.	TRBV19	CATPTTKRPF	TGTGCCACCCCGACCACAAAGCGACCTTTC
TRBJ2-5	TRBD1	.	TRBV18	CASSPPGQDPETQYF	TGTGCCAGCTCACCACCGGGACAGGACCCTGAGACCCAGTACTTC
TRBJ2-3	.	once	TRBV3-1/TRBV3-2	CASSHPTGYSRAQYF	TGTGCCAGCAGCCACCCGACAGGCTACTCTAGAGCGCAGTATTTT
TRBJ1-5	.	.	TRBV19	CATEKPRGSGGAQHF	TGTGCCACCGAAAAACCACGGGGGTCGGGAGGAGCCCAGCATTTT
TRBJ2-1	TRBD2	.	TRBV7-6	CASSERLAGPPCDEQFF	TGTGCCAGCAGCGAGCGACTAGCGGGACCCCCTTGTGATGAGCAGTTCTTC
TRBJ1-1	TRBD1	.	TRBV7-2	CASSLSGGPSAEAFF	TGTGCCAGCAGCCTCTCAGGGGGTCCCAGCGCTGAAGCTTTCTTT
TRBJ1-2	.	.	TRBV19	CASSIDGGGGYGYTF	TGTGCCAGTAGTATAGATGGGGGGGGCGGCTATGGCTACACCTTC
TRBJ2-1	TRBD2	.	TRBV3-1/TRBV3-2	CASSQDTSGRGDEQFF	TGTGCCAGCAGCCAAGATACTAGCGGGAGGGGCGATGAGCAGTTCTTC
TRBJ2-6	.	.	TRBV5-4	CASSSQTGRGANVLTF	TGTGCCAGCAGCTCCCAAACAGGGCGTGGGGCCAACGTCCTGACTTTC
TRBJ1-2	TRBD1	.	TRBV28	CASTVGTGGAYGYTF	TGTGCCAGCACCGTGGGGACAGGGGGCGCGTATGGCTACACCTTC
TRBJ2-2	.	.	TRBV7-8	CASSTAAGGHTGELFF	TGTGCCAGCAGCACCGCGGCGGGCGGGCACACCGGGGAGCTGTTTTTT
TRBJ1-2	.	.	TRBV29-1	CSAHAGLGYGYTF	TGCAGCGCACATGCGGGGCTGGGGTATGGCTACACCTTC
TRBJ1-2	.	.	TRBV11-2	CASSSGSYYGYTF	TGTGCCAGCAGCTCGGGGTCCTACTATGGCTACACCTTC
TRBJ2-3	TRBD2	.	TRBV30	CAWSAGLAATDTQYF	TGTGCCTGGAGTGCCGGACTAGCGGCGACAGATACGCAGTATTTT
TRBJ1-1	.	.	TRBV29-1	CSVGRRGSEAFF	TGCAGCGTTGGGCGCCGGGGGTCTGAAGCTTTCTTT
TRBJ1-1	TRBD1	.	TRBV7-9	CASSPTGLTEAFF	TGTGCCAGCAGCCCGACAGGGCTCACTGAAGCTTTCTTT
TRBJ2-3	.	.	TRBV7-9	CASSLGSRDTQYF	TGTGCCAGCAGCTTAGGGTCGCGGGATACGCAGTATTTT
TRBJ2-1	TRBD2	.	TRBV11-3	CASSQGRARVNEQFF	TGTGCCAGCAGCCAAGGGAGGGCCCGGGTCAATGAGCAGTTCTTC
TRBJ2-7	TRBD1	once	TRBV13	CASSARGEQYF	TGTGCCAGCAGCGCCAGGGGGGAGCAGTACTTC
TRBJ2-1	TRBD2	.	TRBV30	CAWVAGYQNNEQFF	TGTGCCTGGGTAGCGGGATACCAAAACAATGAGCAGTTCTTC
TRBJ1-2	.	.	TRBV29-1	CSPGHTEGGYTF	TGCAGCCCGGGACACACAGAGGGTGGCTACACCTTC
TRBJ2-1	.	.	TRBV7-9	CASSPRAGRALYNEQFF	TGTGCCAGCAGCCCCCGGGCGGGGCGGGCCCTTTACAATGAGCAGTTCTTC
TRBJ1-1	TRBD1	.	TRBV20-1	CSASPTNRGLTEAFF	TGCAGTGCTAGTCCCACCAACAGGGGGCTTACTGAAGCTTTCTTT
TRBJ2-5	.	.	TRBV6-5	CASSPGGVFQETQYF	TGTGCCAGCAGTCCGGGGGGCGTCTTCCAAGAGACCCAGTACTTC
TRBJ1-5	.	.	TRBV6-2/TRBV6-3	CASSHGGVGQPQHF	TGTGCCAGCAGCCACGGGGGGGTGGGCCAGCCCCAGCATTTT
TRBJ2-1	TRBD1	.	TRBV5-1	CASSTQRQGSHEQFF	TGCGCCAGCAGCACCCAGCGACAGGGCTCCCATGAGCAGTTCTTC
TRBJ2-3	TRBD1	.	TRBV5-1	CASSLWTGGAGDTQYF	TGCGCCAGCAGCTTGTGGACAGGGGGCGCCGGAGATACGCAGTATTTT
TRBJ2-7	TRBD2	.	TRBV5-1	CASRPGTSGSYEQYF	TGCGCCAGCAGACCCGGGACTAGCGGTTCCTACGAGCAGTACTTC
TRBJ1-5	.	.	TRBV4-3	CASSRLVEGNQPQHF	TGCGCCAGCAGTCGCCTAGTGGAGGGGAACCAGCCCCAGCATTTT